These 3 T cell receptor beta chains were sequenced from one sample in a study of cytotoxic CD8 clonotypes in ibrutinib-treated CLL. Sequencing used immunoSEQ multiplex PCR; TCRdb keeps in-frame clones, though not all of them. The data show more than 200,000 clones, with roughly 79% seen just once and around 10% held by the top ten. This sample comprised PBMCs, obtained after 12 months of ibrutinib treatment. The receptors come from a human donor with chronic lymphocytic leukemia.

To note about this clone: Germline and junction disagree at one end, which may indicate a read error. The CDR3 protein is CASSQGGTSVANVLTF. CDR3 nucleotide sequence: TGTGCCAGCAGCCAGGGGGGGACCTCTGTGGCCAACGTCCTGACTTTC. This chain joins TRBV27 and TRBJ2-6; TRBD1 or TRBD2 may be the D gene (7 bases each). Germline lookup yields CDR1 MNHEY and CDR2 SMNVEV (reference sequence). CDR3 length: 16 amino acids.

The rearrangement joins TRBV6-6 to TRBJ2-7; the D is unclear. The CDR3 loop spans 13 amino acids. V gave up 0 bases and J gave up 6 bases, with 9 bases separating them. The V gene's germline CDR1 is MNHNY and CDR2 SVGAGI (reference sequence). CDR3: CASSYSTLREQYF. The DNA for the CDR3 is TGTGCCAGCAGTTACTCGACCCTTCGCGAGCAGTACTTC.

The genes are TRBV7-9 and TRBJ2-7; 9 nucleotides match TRBD1. CDR1 is SEHNR, CDR2 FQNEAQ, per germline (reference sequence). V lost 2 bases and J lost 5; bases outside the gene matches: 7. This CDR3 has 15 amino acids. This chain's CDR3 is CASSLLYRGRHEQYF. The CDR3 DNA reads as TGTGCCAGCAGCTTACTTTACAGGGGGCGGCACGAGCAGTACTTC. The full variable domain, its missing parts supplied by reference TRBV7-9 and TRBJ2-7, is DTGVSQNPRHKITKRGQNVTFRCDPISEHNRLYWYRQTLGQGPEFLTYFQNEAQLEKSRLLSDRFSAERPKGSFSTLEIQRTEQGDSAMYLCASSLLYRGRHEQYFGPGTRLTVT.